This T cell receptor (beta chain) was recovered during a study of blood T cell repertoires in COVID-19. On the study more broadly: T cells, B-cell-depleted T cells, or PBMCs provided the cDNA or gDNA that served as material.

CDR3 length: 15 amino acids. Trimming at V came to 4 bases and at J to 0 bases, leaving 2 bases not matched to a gene. Germline values: CDR1 SGHRS, CDR2 YFSETQ. In the original processing: Counts of nucleated cells, estimated from reference gene primer amplification, were obtained. The method was immunoSEQ multiplex PCR; TCRdb's version includes in-frame clones alone and lacks a portion of them. V and J calls and clone size come straight from that table; D and trimming were deduced from the DNA. The table includes fewer than 140,000 clones, less than 85% detected once. The J gene is TRBJ2-2, the V gene TRBV5-1, with 8 bases matching TRBD1. The source material was peripheral blood. This receptor was obtained from a woman aged 55-69 years with acute or convalescent COVID-19. The CDR3 loop is CASSRTGTNTGELFF. The CDR3 DNA sequence: TGCGCCAGCAGCCGGACAGGGACGAACACCGGGGAGCTGTTTTTT.